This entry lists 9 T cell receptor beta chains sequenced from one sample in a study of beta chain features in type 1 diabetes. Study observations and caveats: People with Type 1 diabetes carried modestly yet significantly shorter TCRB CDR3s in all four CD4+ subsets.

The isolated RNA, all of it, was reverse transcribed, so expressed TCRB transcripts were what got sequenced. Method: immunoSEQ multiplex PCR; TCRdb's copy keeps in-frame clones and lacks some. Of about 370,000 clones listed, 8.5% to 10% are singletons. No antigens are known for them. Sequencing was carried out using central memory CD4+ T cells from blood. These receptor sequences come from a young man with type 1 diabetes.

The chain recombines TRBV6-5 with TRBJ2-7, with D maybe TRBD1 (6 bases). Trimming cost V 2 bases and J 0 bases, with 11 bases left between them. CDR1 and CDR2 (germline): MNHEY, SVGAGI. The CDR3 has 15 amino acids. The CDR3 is CASSYRQARSYEQYF. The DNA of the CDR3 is TGTGCCAGCAGTTACAGACAGGCACGCTCCTACGAGCAGTACTTC.

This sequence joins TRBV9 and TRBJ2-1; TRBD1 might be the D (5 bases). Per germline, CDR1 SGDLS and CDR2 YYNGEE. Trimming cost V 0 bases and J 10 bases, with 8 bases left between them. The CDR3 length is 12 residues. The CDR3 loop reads CASSVGQNEQFF. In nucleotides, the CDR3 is TGTGCCAGCAGCGTAGGACAGAACGAGCAGTTCTTC.

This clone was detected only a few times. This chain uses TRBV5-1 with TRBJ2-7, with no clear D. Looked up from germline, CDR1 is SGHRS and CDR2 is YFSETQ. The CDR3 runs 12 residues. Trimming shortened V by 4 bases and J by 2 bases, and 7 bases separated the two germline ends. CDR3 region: CASSRTAYEQYF. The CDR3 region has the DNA TGCGCCAGCAGCCGTACGGCCTACGAGCAGTACTTC.

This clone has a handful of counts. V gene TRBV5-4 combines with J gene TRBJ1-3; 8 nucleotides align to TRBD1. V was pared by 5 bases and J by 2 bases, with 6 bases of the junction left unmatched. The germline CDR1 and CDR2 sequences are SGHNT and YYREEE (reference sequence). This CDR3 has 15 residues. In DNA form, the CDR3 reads TGTGCCAGCAGTTCTAGACAGGGGACTGGAAACACCATATATTTT. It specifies CASSSRQGTGNTIYF.

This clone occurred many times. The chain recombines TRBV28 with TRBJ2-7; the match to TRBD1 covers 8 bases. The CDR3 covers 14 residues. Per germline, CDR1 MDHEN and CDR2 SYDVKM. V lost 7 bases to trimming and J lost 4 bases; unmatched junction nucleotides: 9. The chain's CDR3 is CASIPPGGRYEQYF. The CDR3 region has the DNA TGTGCCAGCATCCCCCCAGGGGGCAGGTACGAGCAGTACTTC.

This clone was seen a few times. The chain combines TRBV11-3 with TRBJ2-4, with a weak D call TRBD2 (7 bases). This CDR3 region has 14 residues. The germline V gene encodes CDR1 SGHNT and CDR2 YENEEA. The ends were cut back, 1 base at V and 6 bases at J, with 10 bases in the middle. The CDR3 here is CASSLGGGGNIQYF. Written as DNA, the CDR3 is TGTGCCAGCAGCTTAGGCGGGGGCGGAAACATTCAGTACTTC.

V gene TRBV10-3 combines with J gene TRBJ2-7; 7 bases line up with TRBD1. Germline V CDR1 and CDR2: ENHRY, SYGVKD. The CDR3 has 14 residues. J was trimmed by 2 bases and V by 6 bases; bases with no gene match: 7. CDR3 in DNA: TGTGCCATCAGCCAAAGGGACAGTACCTACGAGCAGTACTTC. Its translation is CAISQRDSTYEQYF.

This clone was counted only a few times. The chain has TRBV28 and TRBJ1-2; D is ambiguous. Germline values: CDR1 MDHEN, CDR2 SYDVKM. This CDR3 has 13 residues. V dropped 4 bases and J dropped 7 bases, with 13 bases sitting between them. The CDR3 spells CASSSGELVGYTF. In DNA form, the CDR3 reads TGTGCCAGCAGTTCCGGGGAGTTGGTTGGCTACACCTTC.

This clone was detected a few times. CDR3 protein: CASSLKGPISYEQYF. CDR3 coding DNA: TGTGCCAGCAGCCTCAAGGGCCCCATCTCCTACGAGCAGTACTTC. The chain is built from TRBV27 and TRBJ2-7; D is uncertain. V gave up 6 bases and J gave up 0 bases, with 15 bases separating them. Germline assignment: CDR1 MNHEY and CDR2 SMNVEV (reference sequence). The CDR3 covers 15 residues.